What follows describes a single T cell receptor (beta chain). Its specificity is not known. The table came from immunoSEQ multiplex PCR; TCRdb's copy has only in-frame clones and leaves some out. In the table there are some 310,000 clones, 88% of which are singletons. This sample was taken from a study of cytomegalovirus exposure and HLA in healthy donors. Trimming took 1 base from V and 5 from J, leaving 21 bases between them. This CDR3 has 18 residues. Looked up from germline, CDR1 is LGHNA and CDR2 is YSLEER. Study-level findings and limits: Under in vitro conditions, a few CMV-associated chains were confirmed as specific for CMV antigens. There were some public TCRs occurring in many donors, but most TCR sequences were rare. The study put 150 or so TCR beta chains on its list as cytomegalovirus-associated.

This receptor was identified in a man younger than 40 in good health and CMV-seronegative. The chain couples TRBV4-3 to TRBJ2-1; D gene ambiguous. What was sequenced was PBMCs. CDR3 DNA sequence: TGCGCCAGCAGCCAAGGGTTTAAGTCCCAGTTTGGGCACAATGAGCAGTTCTTC. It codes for CASSQGFKSQFGHNEQFF.